The 9 T cell receptor beta chains reported below all come from one sample, sequenced in a study of T cells in Graves' hyperthyroidism and ophthalmopathy. Amplification targeted TCR beta CDR3 regions from RNA transcripts. When the TCR CDR3 underwent first-round RT-PCR, the HTBI primer set was used. MiXCR was run by TCRdb on the multiplex PCR reads, yielding one entry per CDR3 protein. The table shows about 290,000 distinct CDR3 sequences, with roughly 13% occurring only once. The sequenced sample consisted of blood. The receptors stem from a woman in her thirties or forties with Graves' hyperthyroidism.

This clonotype was detected ten times or more. This rearrangement joins TRBV28 to TRBJ1-1; 8 bases are a match to TRBD1. CDR1 and CDR2 (germline): MDHEN, SYDVKM. The CDR3 totals 17 residues. Germline trimming cut 5 bases from V and 5 bases from J; bases unmatched to any gene: 16. The chain's CDR3 is CASSVPTGEILGTEAFF. CDR3 coding DNA: TGTGCCAGCAGTGTCCCGACAGGGGAAATACTGGGGACTGAAGCTTTCTTT. The whole variable domain, filled in from reference TRBV28 and TRBJ1-1, reads DVKVTQSSRYLVKRTGEKVFLECVQDMDHENMFWYRQDPGLGLRLIYFSYDVKMKEKGDIPEGYSVSREKKERFSLILESASTNQTSMYLCASSVPTGEILGTEAFFGQGTRLTVV.

This clonotype was seen repeatedly, ten times or more. This chain links TRBV7-3 with TRBJ2-3; D is undetermined. The CDR3 sequence is 14 residues long. Germline values: CDR1 SGHTA, CDR2 FQGTGA. Trimming stripped 5 bases from V and 2 bases from J, with 11 bases between. CDR3 DNA sequence: TGTGCCAGCAGCCCCCGTGGTGACACAGATACGCAGTATTTT. Translating gives CASSPRGDTDTQYF. The complete variable domain, with remaining parts taken from reference TRBV7-3 and TRBJ2-3, reads GAGVSQTPSNKVTEKGKYVELRCDPISGHTALYWYRQSLGQGPEFLIYFQGTGAADDSGLPNDRFFAVRPEGSVSTLKIQRTERGDSAVYLCASSPRGDTDTQYFGPGTRLTVL.

This clonotype showed up many times. This chain uses TRBV20-1 with TRBJ2-3; 7 nucleotides align to TRBD2. Germline CDR1 and CDR2: DFQATT and SNEGSKA (reference sequence). V shed 7 bases and J 4 bases; nucleotides not matched to a gene: 8. The CDR3 runs 13 residues. CDR3 loop: CSGVVSGADTQYF. CDR3 nucleotide sequence: TGCAGTGGCGTCGTAAGCGGGGCAGATACGCAGTATTTT.

This clonotype has ten or more counts. The chain links TRBV12-5 to TRBJ1-5; no clear D. V lost 1 base to trimming and J lost 6 bases, with 7 bases between them. The CDR3 consists of 13 residues. Looked up from germline, CDR1 is LGHNT and CDR2 is FRNRAP. The CDR3 sequence: CASGLDESQPQHF. CDR3 coding DNA: TGTGCTAGTGGTTTGGACGAGAGTCAGCCCCAGCATTTT.

J is TRBJ2-7 and V is TRBV11-2; a possible D gene is TRBD1 (6 bases). The V end was cut by 1 base, the J end by 7 bases, with 14 bases between. This CDR3 comprises 14 residues. Per germline, CDR1 SGHAT and CDR2 FQNNGV. In nucleotides, the CDR3 is TGTGCCAGCAGCTTAGTAGCGCCCACAGGGGAGCAGTACTTC. Its translation is CASSLVAPTGEQYF.

This clonotype has a count of ten or more. This chain uses TRBV7-9 with TRBJ1-6, with TRBD1 as a possible D gene (6 bases). Deletions cut 4 bases from V and 6 bases from J, with 10 bases between. There are 14 residues in the CDR3. The germline V gene has CDR1 SEHNR and CDR2 FQNEAQ (reference sequence). For the CDR3, the DNA is TGTGCCAGCAGCTCACGGACAGTTAATTCACCCCTCCACTTT. It translates to CASSSRTVNSPLHF.

The sample holds many counts of this clonotype. The chain carries TRBV5-1 and TRBJ2-7; 7 bases agree with TRBD2. Unmatched junction bases numbered 25, after V lost 4 bases and J lost 6 bases. This CDR3 spans 19 amino acids. Germline assignment: CDR1 SGHRS and CDR2 YFSETQ. The CDR3 DNA sequence: TGCGCCAGCAGCCCTGTCACCCTGACGCGGGAGAGGCCCCTTCCCGAGCAGTACTTC. Its protein product is CASSPVTLTRERPLPEQYF.

Turning to this clonotype: A much larger clone differs from this one at a single base, so this may be a read error. This likely comes from a read error, as the CDR3 has no conserved phenylalanine or tryptophan at its end. The chain carries TRBV24-1 and TRBJ1-1; D gene ambiguous. Trimming stripped 7 bases from V and 5 bases from J, with 13 bases between. The CDR3 contains 13 residues. Looked up from germline, CDR1 is KGHDR and CDR2 is SFDVKD. The CDR3: CATRARPHTEAFS. The CDR3 DNA reads TGTGCCACCAGGGCCCGACCTCATACTGAAGCTTTCTCT.

At least ten counts were recorded for this clonotype. This rearrangement joins TRBV29-1 to TRBJ2-7; D not resolved. CDR1 and CDR2 from the germline V gene are SQVTM and ANQGSEA. The CDR3 is 11 residues long. V was pared by 0 bases and J by 3 bases, with 3 bases between. The CDR3 is CSVEEGYEQYF. The CDR3 DNA reads as TGCAGCGTTGAAGAAGGCTACGAGCAGTACTTC.